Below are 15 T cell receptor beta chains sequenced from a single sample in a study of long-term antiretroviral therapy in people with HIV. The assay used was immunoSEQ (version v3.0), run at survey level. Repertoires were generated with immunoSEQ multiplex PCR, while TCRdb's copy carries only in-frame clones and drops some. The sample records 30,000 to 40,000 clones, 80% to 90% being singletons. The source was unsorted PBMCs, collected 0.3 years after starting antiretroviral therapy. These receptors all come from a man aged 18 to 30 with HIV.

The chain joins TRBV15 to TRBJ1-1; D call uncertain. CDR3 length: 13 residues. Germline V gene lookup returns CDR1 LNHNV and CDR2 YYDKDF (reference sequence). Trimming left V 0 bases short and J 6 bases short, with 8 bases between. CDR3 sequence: CATSRDLGSEAFF. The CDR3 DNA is TGTGCCACCAGCAGAGATCTGGGTTCTGAAGCTTTCTTT.

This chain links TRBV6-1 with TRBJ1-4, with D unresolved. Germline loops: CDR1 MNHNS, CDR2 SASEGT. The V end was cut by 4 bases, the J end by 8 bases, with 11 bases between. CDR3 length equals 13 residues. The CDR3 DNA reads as TGTGCCAGCAGTGGAACTCCAGAAGAAAAACTGTTTTTT. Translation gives CASSGTPEEKLFF.

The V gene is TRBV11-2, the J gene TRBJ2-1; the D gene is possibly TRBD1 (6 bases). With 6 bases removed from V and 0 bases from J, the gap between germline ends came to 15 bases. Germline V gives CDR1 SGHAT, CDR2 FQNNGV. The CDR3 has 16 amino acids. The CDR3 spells CASSHRVGTSYNEQFF. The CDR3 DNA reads TGTGCCAGCAGTCACAGGGTTGGAACCTCCTACAATGAGCAGTTCTTC.

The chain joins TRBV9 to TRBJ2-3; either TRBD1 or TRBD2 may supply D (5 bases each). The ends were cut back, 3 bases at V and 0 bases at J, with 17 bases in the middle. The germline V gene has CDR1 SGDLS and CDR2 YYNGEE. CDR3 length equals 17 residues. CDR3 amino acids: CASSGGTVGISTDTQYF. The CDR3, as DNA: TGTGCCAGCAGCGGAGGGACCGTTGGGATTAGCACAGATACGCAGTATTTT.

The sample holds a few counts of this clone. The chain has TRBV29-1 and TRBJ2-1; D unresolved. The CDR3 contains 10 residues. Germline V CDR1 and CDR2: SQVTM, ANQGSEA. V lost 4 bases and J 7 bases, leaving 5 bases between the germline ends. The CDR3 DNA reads TGCAGCGTTGGATCAAATGAGCAGTTCTTC. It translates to CSVGSNEQFF.

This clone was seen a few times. The chain's CDR3 is CAWAGSGRAFF. The CDR3 DNA follows: TGTGCCTGGGCAGGGTCTGGGAGAGCTTTCTTT. The chain has TRBV30 and TRBJ1-1; a weak D match, TRBD1 (5 bases). The CDR3 contains 11 residues. Trimming pared 5 bases from V and 10 bases from J, leaving 14 bases between. Germline V CDR1 and CDR2: GTSNPN, SVGIG (reference sequence).

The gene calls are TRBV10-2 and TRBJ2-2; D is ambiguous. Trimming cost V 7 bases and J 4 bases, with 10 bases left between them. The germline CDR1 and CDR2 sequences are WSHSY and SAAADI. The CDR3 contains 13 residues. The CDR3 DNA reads TGCGCCAGCAAGGACCTTCGCACCGGGGAGCTGTTTTTT. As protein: CASKDLRTGELFF.

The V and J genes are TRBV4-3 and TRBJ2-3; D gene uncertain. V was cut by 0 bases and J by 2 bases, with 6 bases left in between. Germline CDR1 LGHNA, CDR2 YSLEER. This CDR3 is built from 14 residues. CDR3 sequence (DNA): TGCGCCAGCAGCCAAGAAAGATACACAGATACGCAGTATTTT. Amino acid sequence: CASSQERYTDTQYF.

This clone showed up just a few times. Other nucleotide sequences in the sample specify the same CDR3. The CDR3 DNA reads TGTGCCAGTAGTATAGCGGCCGGGGAATATGGCTACACCTTC. It is translated as CASSIAAGEYGYTF. The rearrangement links TRBV19 to TRBJ1-2; D is unresolved. This CDR3 region has 14 residues. The V gene lost 1 base and the J gene lost 5 bases, with 11 bases spanning the gap. Germline V gene sequence: CDR1 LNHDA, CDR2 SQIVND (reference sequence).

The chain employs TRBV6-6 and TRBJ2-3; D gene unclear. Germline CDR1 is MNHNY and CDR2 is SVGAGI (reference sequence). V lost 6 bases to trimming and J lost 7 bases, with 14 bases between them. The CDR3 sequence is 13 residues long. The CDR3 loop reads CASSHNSPNTQYF. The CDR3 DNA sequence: TGTGCCAGCAGCCACAACAGTCCCAATACGCAGTATTTT.

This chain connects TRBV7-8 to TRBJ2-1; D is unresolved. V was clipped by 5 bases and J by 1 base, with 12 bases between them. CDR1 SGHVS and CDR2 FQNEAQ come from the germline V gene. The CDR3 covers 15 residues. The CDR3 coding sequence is TGTGCCAGCAGCCCCCCTGTGGGGTCCTACAATGAGCAGTTCTTC. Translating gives CASSPPVGSYNEQFF.

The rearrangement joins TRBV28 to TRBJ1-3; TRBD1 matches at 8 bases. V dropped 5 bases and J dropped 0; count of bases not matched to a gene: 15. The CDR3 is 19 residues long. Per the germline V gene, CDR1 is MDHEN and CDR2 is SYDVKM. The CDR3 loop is CASSPPTGALKPSGNTIYF. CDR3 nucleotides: TGTGCCAGCAGTCCGCCGACAGGGGCCTTGAAACCCTCTGGAAACACCATATATTTT.

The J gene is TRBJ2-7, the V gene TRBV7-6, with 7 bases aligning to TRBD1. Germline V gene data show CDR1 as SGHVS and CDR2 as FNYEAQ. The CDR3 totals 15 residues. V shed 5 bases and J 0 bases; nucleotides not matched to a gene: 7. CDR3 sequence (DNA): TGTGCCAGCAGCGTTGACAGGGAGAGCTCCTACGAGCAGTACTTC. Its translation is CASSVDRESSYEQYF.

For the CDR3, the DNA is TGTGCCAGTAGTATAAGGGACGGAGCCTACGAGCAGTACTTC. It is translated as CASSIRDGAYEQYF. The chain is built from TRBV19 and TRBJ2-7, with D tentatively TRBD1 or TRBD2 (5 bases each). Trimming shortened V by 2 bases and J by 2 bases, and 10 bases separated the two germline ends. CDR1 and CDR2 from the germline V gene are LNHDA and SQIVND (reference sequence). The length of the CDR3 is 14 residues.

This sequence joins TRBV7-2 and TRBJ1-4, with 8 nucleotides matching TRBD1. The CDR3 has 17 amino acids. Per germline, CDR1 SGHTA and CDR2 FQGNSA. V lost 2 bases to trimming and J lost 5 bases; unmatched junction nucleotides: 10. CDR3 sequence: CASSLWGIGQGNEKLFF. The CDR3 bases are TGTGCCAGCAGCTTATGGGGTATCGGACAGGGAAATGAAAAACTGTTTTTT.